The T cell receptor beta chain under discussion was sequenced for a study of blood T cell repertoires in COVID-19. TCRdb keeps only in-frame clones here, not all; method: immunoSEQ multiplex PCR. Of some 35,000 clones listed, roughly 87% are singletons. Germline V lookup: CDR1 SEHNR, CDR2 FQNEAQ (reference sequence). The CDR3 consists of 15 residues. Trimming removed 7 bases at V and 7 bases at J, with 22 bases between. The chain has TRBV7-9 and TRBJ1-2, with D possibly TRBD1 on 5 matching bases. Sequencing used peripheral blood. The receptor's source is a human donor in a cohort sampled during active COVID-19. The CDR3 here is CASTESGQRDFGYTF. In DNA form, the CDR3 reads TGTGCCAGCACCGAAAGCGGCCAGAGGGACTTTGGCTACACCTTC.